This T cell receptor (beta chain) was identified during a study of cytomegalovirus exposure and HLA in healthy donors. Points from the study as a whole: According to reports, the classifier identified cytomegalovirus status with high specificity and sensitivity. Most TCR sequences were uncommon, yet certain public TCRs appeared in many donors.

Some clones are missing from TCRdb's copy, which holds only in-frame ones; the method was immunoSEQ multiplex PCR. The data show about 110,000 clones, 95% seen once. Separation from the roughly 600-subject first cohort characterized the 120-subject validation cohort, to which the donors belonged. In germline, CDR1 is SGHTA, CDR2 FQGTGA. The CDR3 has 16 residues. Trimming took off 2 bases at V and 0 bases at J, with 10 bases between the two ends. This clone was detected once. As yet, its antigen is unknown. The V call is TRBV7-3, the J call TRBJ2-2; TRBD1 is a possible D gene (5 bases). Sequenced input: PBMCs. The clonotype originates from a woman aged 18 to 35 in good health and CMV-seronegative. The CDR3 DNA follows: TGTGCCAGCAGCTTAGACAGTCTATCGAACACCGGGGAGCTGTTTTTT. Translating gives CASSLDSLSNTGELFF.